This TCR beta chain was sequenced during a study of read filtering for tumor transcriptome and immune sequencing. Across the whole study: Whole-transcriptome libraries were prepared after DNase treatment. RNA-seq yielded only about 80 to 1,400 TCR reads, IR-seq about 3.5 to 10.27 million.

Study outcomes and limitations: IR-seq captured clonotypes deeper and more reliably than RNA-seq. This fraction held mixed bone marrow immune cells after CD138-negative sorting.

Details on this clonotype: The antigen remains unidentified.

Molecular barcoded adaptors covering alpha/delta and beta/gamma chains were used on approximately 400 ng RNA. From the reads, TCRdb called clonotypes with MiXCR, one entry per CDR3 protein. The sample consists of 62,000 or so distinct CDR3 sequences, more than 11% of them appearing once. CDR3 length equals 16 residues. Germline lookup yields CDR1 SQVTM and CDR2 ANQGSEA. Trimming took 0 bases from V and 4 from J; bases not matched to a gene: 5. The sample consisted of a population of CD138-negative cells sorted from bone marrow. The TCR originated in a donor older than 35 with multiple myeloma. This rearrangement joins TRBV29-1 to TRBJ2-2; TRBD2 agrees at 10 bases. The DNA for the CDR3 is TGCAGCGTTGAAGAGGCTAGCGGGAGTATCACCGGGGAGCTGTTTTTT. This gives the protein CSVEEASGSITGELFF.